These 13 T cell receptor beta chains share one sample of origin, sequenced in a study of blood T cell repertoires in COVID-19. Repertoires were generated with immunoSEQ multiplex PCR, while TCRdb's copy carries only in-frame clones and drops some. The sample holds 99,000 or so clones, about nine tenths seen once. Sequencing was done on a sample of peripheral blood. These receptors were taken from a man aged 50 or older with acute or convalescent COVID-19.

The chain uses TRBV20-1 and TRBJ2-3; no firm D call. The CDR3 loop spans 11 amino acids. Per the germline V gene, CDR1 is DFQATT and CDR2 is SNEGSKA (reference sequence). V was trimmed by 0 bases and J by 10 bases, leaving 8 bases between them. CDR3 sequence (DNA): TGCAGTGCTAGAGATCCCCCCGCGCAGTATTTT. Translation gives CSARDPPAQYF.

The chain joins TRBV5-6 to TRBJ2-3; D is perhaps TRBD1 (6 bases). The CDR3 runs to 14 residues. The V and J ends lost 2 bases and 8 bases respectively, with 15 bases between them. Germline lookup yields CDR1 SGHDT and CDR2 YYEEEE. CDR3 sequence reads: CASSLWGRPGTQYF. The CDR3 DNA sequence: TGTGCCAGCAGCTTATGGGGGCGACCGGGTACGCAGTATTTT.

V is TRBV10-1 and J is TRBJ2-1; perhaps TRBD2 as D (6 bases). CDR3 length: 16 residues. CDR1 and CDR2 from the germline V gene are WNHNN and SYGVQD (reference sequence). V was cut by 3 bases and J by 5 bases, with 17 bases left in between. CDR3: CASSDGRENLHNEQFF. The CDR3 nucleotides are TGCGCCAGCAGTGACGGACGGGAGAACCTTCACAATGAGCAGTTCTTC.

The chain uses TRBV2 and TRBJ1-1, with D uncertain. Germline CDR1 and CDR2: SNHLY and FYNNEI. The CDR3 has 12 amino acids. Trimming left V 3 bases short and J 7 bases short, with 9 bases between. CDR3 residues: CASSENLSEAFF. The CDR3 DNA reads TGTGCCAGCAGTGAGAATCTCAGTGAAGCTTTCTTT.

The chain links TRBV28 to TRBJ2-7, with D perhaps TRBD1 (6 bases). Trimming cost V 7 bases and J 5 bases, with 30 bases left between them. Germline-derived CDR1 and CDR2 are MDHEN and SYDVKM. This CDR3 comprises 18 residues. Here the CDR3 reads CASTQTGATLFSSDEQYF. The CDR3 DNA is TGTGCCAGCACCCAGACAGGAGCCACACTCTTCTCATCCGACGAGCAGTACTTC. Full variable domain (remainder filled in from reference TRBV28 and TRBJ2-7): DVKVTQSSRYLVKRTGEKVFLECVQDMDHENMFWYRQDPGLGLRLIYFSYDVKMKEKGDIPEGYSVSREKKERFSLILESASTNQTSMYLCASTQTGATLFSSDEQYFGPGTRLTVT.

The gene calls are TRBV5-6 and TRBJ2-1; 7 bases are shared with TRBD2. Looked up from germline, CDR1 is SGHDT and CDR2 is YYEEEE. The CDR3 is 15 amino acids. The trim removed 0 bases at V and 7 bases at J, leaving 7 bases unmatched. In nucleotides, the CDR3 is TGTGCCAGCAGCTTGGGAGGGAGGGCTAGAAATGAGCAGTTCTTC. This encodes CASSLGGRARNEQFF.

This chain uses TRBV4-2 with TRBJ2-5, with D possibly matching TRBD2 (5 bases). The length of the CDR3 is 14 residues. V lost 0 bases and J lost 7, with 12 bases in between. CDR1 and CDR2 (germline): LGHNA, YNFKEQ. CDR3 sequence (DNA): TGTGCCAGCAGCCAAGATATTGGTGCGGGGACCCAGTACTTC. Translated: CASSQDIGAGTQYF.

DNA of the CDR3: TGTGCCAGTAGTATAGTGGACACACCGAACACTGAAGCTTTCTTT. Its translation: CASSIVDTPNTEAFF. The V call is TRBV19, the J call TRBJ1-1; TRBD1 is a possible D gene (5 bases). CDR1 and CDR2 from the germline V gene are LNHDA and SQIVND (reference sequence). The germline V and J ends were trimmed by 1 base and 1 base, with 10 bases remaining between them. CDR3 length: 15 residues. Supplemented by reference TRBV19 and TRBJ1-1, the full variable domain reads DGGITQSPKYLFRKEGQNVTLSCEQNLNHDAMYWYRQDPGQGLRLIYYSQIVNDFQKGDIAEGYSVSREKKESFPLTVTSAQKNPTAFYLCASSIVDTPNTEAFFGQGTRLTVV.

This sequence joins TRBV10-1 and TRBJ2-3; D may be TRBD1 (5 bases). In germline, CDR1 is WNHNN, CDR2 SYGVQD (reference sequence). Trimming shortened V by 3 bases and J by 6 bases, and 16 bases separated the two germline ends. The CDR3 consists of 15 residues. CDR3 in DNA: TGCGCCAGCAGTGATGAGGTCAGGGCAAGGGATACGCAGTATTTT. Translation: CASSDEVRARDTQYF.

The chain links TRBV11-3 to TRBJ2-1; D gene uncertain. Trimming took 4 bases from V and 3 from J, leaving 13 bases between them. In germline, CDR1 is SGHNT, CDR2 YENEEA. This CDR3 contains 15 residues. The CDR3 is CASSYRTGVYNEQFF. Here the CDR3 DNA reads TGTGCCAGCAGCTACCGAACCGGAGTCTACAATGAGCAGTTCTTC.

DNA for the CDR3: TGTGCCAGCAGCTTCGGGGGAGGAGGCTACACCTTC. It codes for CASSFGGGGYTF. This sequence joins TRBV7-9 and TRBJ1-2; tentatively, D is TRBD1 (5 bases). CDR1 SEHNR and CDR2 FQNEAQ come from the germline V gene (reference sequence). The germline V and J ends were trimmed by 3 bases and 8 bases, with 10 bases remaining between them. The CDR3 is made up of 12 amino acids.

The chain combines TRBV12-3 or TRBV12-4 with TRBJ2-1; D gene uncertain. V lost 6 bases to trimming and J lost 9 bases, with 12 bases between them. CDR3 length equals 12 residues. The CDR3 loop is CASSPDWIEQFF. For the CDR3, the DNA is TGTGCCAGCAGCCCCGACTGGATTGAGCAGTTCTTC.

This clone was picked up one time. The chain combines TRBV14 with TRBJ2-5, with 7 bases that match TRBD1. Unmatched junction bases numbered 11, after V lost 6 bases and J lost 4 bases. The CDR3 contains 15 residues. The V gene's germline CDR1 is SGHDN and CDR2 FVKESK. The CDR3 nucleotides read TGTGCCAGCAGTCATAAGGGGGCAGTTGGAGAGACCCAGTACTTC. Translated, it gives CASSHKGAVGETQYF.